This record looks at one TCR beta chain sequence and its context. One junction end does not reproduce the germline sequence, and a read error may be involved. As originally analysed: The assay estimated nucleated cells by amplifying reference gene primers. The table came from immunoSEQ multiplex PCR; TCRdb's copy has only in-frame clones and leaves some out. V, J and clone size were drawn from that table, and D and trimming were deduced from the DNA. This table holds about 240,000 clones, around 85% found once. CDR1 is SQVTM, CDR2 ANQGSEA, per germline. This CDR3 has 11 amino acids. The entry originates in a study of blood T cell repertoires in COVID-19. Study details: Some COVID-19 samples were acute and others convalescent; all came from the United States, Italy and Spain. T cells, B-cell-depleted T cells, or PBMCs supplied cDNA or gDNA.

The sequence was obtained from a man aged 60 to 69 with acute or convalescent COVID-19. Sequenced: peripheral blood. J is TRBJ2-1 and V is TRBV29-1; the D gene is possibly TRBD2 (5 bases). In nucleotides, the CDR3 is TGCAGCGTTGAAGAAAGGTGGACTGCGGTCTTC. Its translation is CSVEERWTAVF.